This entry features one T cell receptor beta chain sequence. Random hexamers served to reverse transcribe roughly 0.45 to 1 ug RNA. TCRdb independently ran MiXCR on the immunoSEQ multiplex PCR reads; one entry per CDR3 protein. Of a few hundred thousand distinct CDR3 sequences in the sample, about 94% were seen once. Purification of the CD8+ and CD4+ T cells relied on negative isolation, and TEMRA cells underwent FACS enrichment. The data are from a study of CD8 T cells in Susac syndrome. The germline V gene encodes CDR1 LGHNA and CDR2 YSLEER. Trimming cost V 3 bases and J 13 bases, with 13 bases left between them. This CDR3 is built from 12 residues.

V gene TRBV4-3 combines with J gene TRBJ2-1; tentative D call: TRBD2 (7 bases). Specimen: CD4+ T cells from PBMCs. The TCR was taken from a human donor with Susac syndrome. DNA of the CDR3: TGCGCCAGCAGCCAGGCGGGGGCCGCACAGTTCTTC. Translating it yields CASSQAGAAQFF.